The clone carrying this TCR beta chain was counted a single time. In the original analysis: Counts of nucleated cells, estimated from reference gene primer amplification, were obtained. Data came from immunoSEQ multiplex PCR; TCRdb stores just in-frame clones and leaves some out. V and J calls and clone size are as listed in that table; D and trimming were resolved from the DNA. The sample records 210,000 or so clones, approximately 82% being singletons. The trim removed 6 bases at V and 5 bases at J, leaving 8 bases unmatched. This CDR3 has 14 residues. CDR1 MNHEY and CDR2 SVGAGI come from the germline V gene. These data belong to a study of blood T cell repertoires in COVID-19. About the research overall: Researchers got acute and convalescent COVID-19 samples from the United States, Italy and Spain.

The specimen sequenced was peripheral blood. The gene calls are TRBV6-5 and TRBJ1-2; 8 bases map to TRBD1. The clonotype comes from a man in his forties or fifties with active or convalescent COVID-19. The CDR3: CASRRTGNLYGYTF. The CDR3 DNA follows: TGTGCCAGCAGGCGGACAGGGAATTTATATGGCTACACCTTC.